The text below deals with one TCR beta chain. MiXCR, applied by TCRdb to the RACE reads, yields one record per CDR3 protein. The sample holds 200,000 to 300,000 distinct CDR3 sequences, more than 6.5% seen once. This sample was taken from a study of human T cells and chemical hapten exposure. V lost 5 bases, J lost 3 bases, and 8 bases stayed unmatched. This CDR3 contains 15 residues. In germline, CDR1 is MNHEY, CDR2 SMNVEV (reference sequence). Specified time point: pre-sensitization, week 0. Treatment: therapeutic diphenylcyclopropenone sensitization with weekly scalp DPC. This receptor was obtained from a middle-aged woman with alopecia areata. Some clones in this sample may be carry-over from other donors' samples. V gene TRBV27 combines with J gene TRBJ1-1, with 8 bases lining up with TRBD1. Here the sequenced sample was whole blood, taken in connection with sensitization to the hapten diphenylcyclopropenone (DPC). This CDR3 reads CASSPRGLSDTEAFF. DNA for the CDR3: TGTGCCAGCAGTCCCAGGGGGCTTAGTGACACTGAAGCTTTCTTT.